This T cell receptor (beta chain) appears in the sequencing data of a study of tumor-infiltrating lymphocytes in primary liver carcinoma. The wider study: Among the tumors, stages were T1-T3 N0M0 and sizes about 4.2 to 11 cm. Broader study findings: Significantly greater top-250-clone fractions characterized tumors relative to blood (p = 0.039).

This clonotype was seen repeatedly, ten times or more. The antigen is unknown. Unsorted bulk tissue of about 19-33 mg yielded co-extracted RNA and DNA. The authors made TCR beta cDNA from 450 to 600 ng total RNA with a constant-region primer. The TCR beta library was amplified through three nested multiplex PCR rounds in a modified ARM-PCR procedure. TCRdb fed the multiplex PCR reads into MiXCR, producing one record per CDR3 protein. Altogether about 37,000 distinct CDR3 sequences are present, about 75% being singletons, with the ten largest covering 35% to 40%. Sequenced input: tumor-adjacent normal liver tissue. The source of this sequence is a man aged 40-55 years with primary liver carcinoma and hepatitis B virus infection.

CDR3 sequence reads: CASSSPEAYGYTF. As DNA, the CDR3 is TGTGCCAGCAGCTCCCCCGAAGCCTATGGCTACACCTTC. The rearrangement uses TRBV13 and TRBJ1-2; D is ambiguous. Germline lookup yields CDR1 PRHDT and CDR2 FYEKMQ (reference sequence). CDR3 size: 13 residues. With 4 bases removed from V and 4 bases from J, the gap between germline ends came to 10 bases.